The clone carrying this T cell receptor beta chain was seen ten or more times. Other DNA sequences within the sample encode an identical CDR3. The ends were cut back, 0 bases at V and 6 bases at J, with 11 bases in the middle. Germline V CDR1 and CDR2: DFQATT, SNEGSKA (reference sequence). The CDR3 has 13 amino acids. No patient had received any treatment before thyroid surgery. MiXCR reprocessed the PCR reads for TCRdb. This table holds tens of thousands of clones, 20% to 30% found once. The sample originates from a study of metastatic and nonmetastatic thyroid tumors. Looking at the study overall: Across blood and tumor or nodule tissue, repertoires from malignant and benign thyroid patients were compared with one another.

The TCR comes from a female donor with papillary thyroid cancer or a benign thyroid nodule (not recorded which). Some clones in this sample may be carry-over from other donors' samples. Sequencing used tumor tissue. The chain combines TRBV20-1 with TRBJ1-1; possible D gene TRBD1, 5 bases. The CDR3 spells CSARDGRGAEAFF. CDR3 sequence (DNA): TGCAGTGCTAGAGATGGAAGGGGCGCTGAAGCTTTCTTT.